This T cell receptor (beta chain) is drawn from a study of Ad26.COV2.S vaccination and SARS-CoV-2 variants (dated by TCRdb to the early 2020s). Broadly, across the study: Donors in the vaccine arm were drawn from COV1001, a phase I-IIa trial of Ad26.COV2.S in healthy adults that was multicentre, randomized, double-blind and placebo-controlled. Sequencing of the TCRbeta repertoire served to evaluate the specificity and breadth of SARS-CoV-2-reactive T cell receptors following Ad26.COV2.S vaccination. Ad26.COV2.S was given intramuscularly at 5x10^10 or 1x10^11 viral particles, as a single shot or as two shots 56 days apart. Participants in the trial were split at random into five groups of five each, receiving low-dose or high-dose Ad26.COV2.S once or twice, or else placebo on both occasions. Investigators remained blinded to trial group allocation during experiments and outcome assessment. A total of 32 samples were included in the TCR-sequenced set, comprising roughly 19 Ad26.COV2.S vaccine recipients, 5 placebo recipients and 8 SARS-CoV-2 convalescent individuals.

Notes on this clone: Its antigen specificity is not known. One base away there is no much larger clone; base qualities are not given.

General study outcomes and caveats: Vaccine and placebo recipients had similar non-spike TCR breadth, a finding consistent with the vaccine containing only spike. Spike-specific TCR breadth was higher in Ad26.COV2.S recipients than in placebo recipients (P = 0.0014). Comparing responses between vaccine doses or regimens was not something the study was powered to do. Substantial breadth of spike-specific CD8+ and CD4+ T cell responses was reported after vaccination. According to the authors, total T cell responses may have been underestimated by the TCR breadth and depth analyses.

For CDR1 and CDR2, the germline V gene lists MNHEY and SVGEGT. The CDR3 contains 18 residues, cysteine and phenylalanine counted. CDR3 DNA is the only sequence kept; it has 54 bases, read in frame from the first base. V has 2 bases trimmed and J has 7 bases trimmed; junction bases matching no gene number 12. Explained via the paper, the treatment or condition label denotes: some 20 received Ad26.COV2.S at low or high dose, single or two shots; about 5 received placebo; per-sample allocation not given. Repertoires of vaccine and placebo recipients were sequenced from samples taken on day 63 after the first injection. Cohort 1b enrolled about 25 adults aged 18-55 years at a single site in Boston, USA, between 29 July and 7 August 2020. Ad26.COV2.S consisted of a replication-incompetent adenovirus type 26 vector by which a prefusion-stabilized SARS-CoV-2 spike protein from the original Wuhan strain was expressed.

The immunoSEQ Assay was the method used to sequence TCRbeta CDR3 regions. After extraction, genomic DNA underwent amplification by bias-controlled multiplex PCR, followed by high-throughput sequencing. The paper's data handling went like this. Collapsing and filtering of sequences were performed to quantify the absolute abundance of each unique TCRbeta CDR3 region. T cell fraction was estimated by normalization of TCRbeta template counts to usable DNA, with usable DNA being measured through amplification of reference genes present in all nucleated cells. Repertoire TCRs were annotated as SARS-CoV-2-specific by exact matching of V gene, CDR3 amino acid sequence and J gene to a known reactive TCR set. MIRA supplied the reference SARS-CoV-2 TCR set, which was filtered for enrichment in COVID-19-positive ImmuneCODE repertoires so that public or cross-reactive TCRs were removed. Using the MIRA antigens, annotated TCRs were further analysed by specific ORF or by position within an ORF. Breadth was defined as annotated unique rearrangements over total unique productive rearrangements; depth was the summed frequency of those rearrangements. Two-sided Wilcoxon rank-sum tests were used to compare TCR breadth between groups. In its TCRdb copy, this immuneACCESS table keeps in-frame sequences only and misses some clones. Where compared with another copy, unresolved V genes explain less than half of these, and the others have no known cause. V, J and clone size are taken as reported in that table, and D and trimming were inferred from the DNA itself. The sample table holds 400,000 to 450,000 clones, of which around 93% were seen once. About 1.7% of the sample is held by the ten biggest clonotypes.

Sequences were derived from peripheral blood, sampled in a trial of Ad26.COV2.S vaccine versus placebo. The rearrangement combines TRBV6-2 or TRBV6-3 with TRBJ2-5; TRBD2 matches 14 bases in the middle. This clonotype originated in a person aged 18-65 years who received the Ad26.COV2.S COVID-19 vaccine or a placebo. The sequenced DNA: TGTGCCAGCAGTTACGGACTAGCGGGGGGCCCAGGGAAAGGGACCCAGTACTTC. Its protein product is CASSYGLAGGPGKGTQYF.